This T cell receptor beta chain was recorded in a study of T cells in Graves' hyperthyroidism and ophthalmopathy. Across the whole study: At the time of initial diagnosis and before any treatment, peripheral blood was collected.

Study outcomes and limitations: A model of 13 V-J pairs discriminated ophthalmopathy from stable hyperthyroidism.

TCR beta CDR3 regions were amplified from RNA. HTBI primers were the set used in a first-round RT-PCR of the TCR CDR3. TCRdb reanalysed the multiplex PCR reads using MiXCR and keeps one entry per CDR3 protein. The data show more than 650,000 distinct CDR3 sequences, 11% to 15% seen once. Recently diagnosed hyperthyroidism of less than 2 months' duration affected patients aged 18 to 65. PBMCs were obtained from about 9.9 ml fresh peripheral blood. Germline CDR1 SQVTM, CDR2 ANQGSEA. The CDR3 sequence is 11 residues long. Trimming took 7 bases from V and 5 from J, leaving 8 bases between them. Comment on this clonotype: Its antigen is not identified.

The sample taken for sequencing was blood. This sequence originates from a woman aged 18-29 years with Graves' hyperthyroidism. The rearrangement uses TRBV29-1 and TRBJ2-2; D gene uncertain. The CDR3 loop is CSAWHTGELFF. CDR3 nucleotides: TGCAGCGCATGGCATACCGGGGAGCTGTTTTTT.